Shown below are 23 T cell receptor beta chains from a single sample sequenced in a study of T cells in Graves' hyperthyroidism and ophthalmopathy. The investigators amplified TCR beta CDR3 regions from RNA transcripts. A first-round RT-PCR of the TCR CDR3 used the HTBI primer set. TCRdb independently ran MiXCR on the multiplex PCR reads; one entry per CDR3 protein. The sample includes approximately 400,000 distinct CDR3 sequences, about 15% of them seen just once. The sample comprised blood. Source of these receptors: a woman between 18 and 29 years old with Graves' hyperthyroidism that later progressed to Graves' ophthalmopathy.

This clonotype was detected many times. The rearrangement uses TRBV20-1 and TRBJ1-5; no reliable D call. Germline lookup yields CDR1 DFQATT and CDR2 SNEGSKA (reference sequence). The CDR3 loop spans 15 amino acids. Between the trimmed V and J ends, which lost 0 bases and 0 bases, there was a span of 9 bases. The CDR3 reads CSARDYSHSNQPQHF. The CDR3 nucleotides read TGCAGTGCTAGAGATTACAGTCATAGCAATCAGCCCCAGCATTTT.

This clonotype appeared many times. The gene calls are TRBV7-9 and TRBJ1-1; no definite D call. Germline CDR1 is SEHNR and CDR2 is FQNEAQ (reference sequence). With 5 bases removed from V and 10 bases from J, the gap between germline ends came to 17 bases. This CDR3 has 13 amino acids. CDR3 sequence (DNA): TGTGCCAGCAGCCTCGGGGAAACCTCCGGAGCTTTCTTT. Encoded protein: CASSLGETSGAFF.

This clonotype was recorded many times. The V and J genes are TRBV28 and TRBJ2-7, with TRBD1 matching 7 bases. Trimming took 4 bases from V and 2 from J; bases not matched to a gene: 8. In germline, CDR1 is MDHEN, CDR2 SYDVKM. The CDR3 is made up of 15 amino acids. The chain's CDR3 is CASSSGTVGTYEQYF. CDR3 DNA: TGTGCCAGCAGTTCCGGGACAGTGGGGACCTACGAGCAGTACTTC. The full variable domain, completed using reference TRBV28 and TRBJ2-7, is DVKVTQSSRYLVKRTGEKVFLECVQDMDHENMFWYRQDPGLGLRLIYFSYDVKMKEKGDIPEGYSVSREKKERFSLILESASTNQTSMYLCASSSGTVGTYEQYFGPGTRLTVT.

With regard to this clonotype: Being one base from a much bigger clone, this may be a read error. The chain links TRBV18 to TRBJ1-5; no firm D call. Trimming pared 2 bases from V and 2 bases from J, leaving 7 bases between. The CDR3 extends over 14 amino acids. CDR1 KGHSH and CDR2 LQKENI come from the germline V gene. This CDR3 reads CASSPSLCNQPQHF. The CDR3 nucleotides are TGTGCCAGCTCACCATCCCTTTGCAATCAGCCCCAGCATTTT.

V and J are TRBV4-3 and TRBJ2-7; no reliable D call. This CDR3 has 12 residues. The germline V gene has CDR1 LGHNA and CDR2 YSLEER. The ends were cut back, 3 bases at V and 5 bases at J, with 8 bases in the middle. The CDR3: CASSHLWDEQYF. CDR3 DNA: TGCGCCAGCAGCCATTTATGGGACGAGCAGTACTTC.

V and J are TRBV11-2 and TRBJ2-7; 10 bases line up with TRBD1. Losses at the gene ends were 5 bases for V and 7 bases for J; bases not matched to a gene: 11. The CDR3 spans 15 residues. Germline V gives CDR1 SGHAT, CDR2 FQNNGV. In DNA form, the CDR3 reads TGTGCCAGCAGCCCAAGCGACAGGGGGCGGGGAGAGCAGTACTTC. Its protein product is CASSPSDRGRGEQYF. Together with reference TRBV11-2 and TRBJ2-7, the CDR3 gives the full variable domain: EAGVAQSPRYKIIEKRQSVAFWCNPISGHATLYWYQQILGQGPKLLIQFQNNGVVDDSQLPKDRFSAERLKGVDSTLKIQPAKLEDSAVYLCASSPSDRGRGEQYFGPGTRLTVT.

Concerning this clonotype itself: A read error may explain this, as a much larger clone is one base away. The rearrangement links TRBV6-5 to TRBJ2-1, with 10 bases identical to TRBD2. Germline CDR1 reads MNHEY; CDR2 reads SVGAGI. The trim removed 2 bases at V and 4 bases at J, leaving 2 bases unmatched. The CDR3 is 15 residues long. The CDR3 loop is CASSYLAGEYNEQFF. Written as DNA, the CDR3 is TGTGCCAGCAGTTACCTAGCGGGAGAGTACAATGAGCAGTTCTTC.

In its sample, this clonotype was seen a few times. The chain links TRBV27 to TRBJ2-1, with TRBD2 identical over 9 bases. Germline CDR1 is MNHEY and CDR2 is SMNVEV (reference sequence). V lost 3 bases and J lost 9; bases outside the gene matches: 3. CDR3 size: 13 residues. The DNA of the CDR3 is TGTGCCAGCAGTTTGGCTAGCGGGACTGAGCAGTTCTTC. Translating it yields CASSLASGTEQFF.

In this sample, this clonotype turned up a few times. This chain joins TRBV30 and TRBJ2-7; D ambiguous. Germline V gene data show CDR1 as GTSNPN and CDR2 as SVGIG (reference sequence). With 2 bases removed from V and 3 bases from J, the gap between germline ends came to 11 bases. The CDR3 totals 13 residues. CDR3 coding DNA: TGTGCCTGGAGTTCTGGGATTAGCTACGAGCAGTACTTC. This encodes CAWSSGISYEQYF. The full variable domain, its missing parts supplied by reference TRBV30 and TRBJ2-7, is SQTIHQWPATLVQPVGSPLSLECTVEGTSNPNLYWYRQAAGRGLQLLFYSVGIGQISSEVPQNLSASRPQDRQFILSSKKLLLSDSGFYLCAWSSGISYEQYFGPGTRLTVT.

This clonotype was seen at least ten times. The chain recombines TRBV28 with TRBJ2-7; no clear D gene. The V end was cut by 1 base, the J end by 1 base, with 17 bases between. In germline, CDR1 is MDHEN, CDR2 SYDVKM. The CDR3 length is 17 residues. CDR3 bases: TGTGCCAGCAGTTTATTTGATACTACCATGGGGTCCTACGAGCAGTACTTC. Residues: CASSLFDTTMGSYEQYF.

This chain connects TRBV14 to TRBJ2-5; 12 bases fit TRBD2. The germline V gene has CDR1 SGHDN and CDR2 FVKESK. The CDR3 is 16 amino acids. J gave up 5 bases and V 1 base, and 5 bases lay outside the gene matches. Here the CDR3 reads CASSQGTSGTWETQYF. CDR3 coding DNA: TGTGCCAGCAGCCAAGGGACTAGCGGGACATGGGAGACCCAGTACTTC.

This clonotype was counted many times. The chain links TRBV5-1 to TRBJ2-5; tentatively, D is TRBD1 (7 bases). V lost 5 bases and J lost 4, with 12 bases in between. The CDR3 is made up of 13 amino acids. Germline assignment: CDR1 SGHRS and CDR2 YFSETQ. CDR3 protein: CASSGGGRETQYF. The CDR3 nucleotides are TGCGCCAGCAGTGGAGGGGGCCGAGAGACCCAGTACTTC.

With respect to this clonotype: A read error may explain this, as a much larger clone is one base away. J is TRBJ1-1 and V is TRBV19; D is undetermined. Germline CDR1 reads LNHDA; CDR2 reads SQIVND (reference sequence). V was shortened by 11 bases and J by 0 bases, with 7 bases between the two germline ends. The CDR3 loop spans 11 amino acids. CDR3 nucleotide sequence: TGTGCCGCCTCAGTGAACACTGAAGCTTTCTTT. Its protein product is CAASVNTEAFF.

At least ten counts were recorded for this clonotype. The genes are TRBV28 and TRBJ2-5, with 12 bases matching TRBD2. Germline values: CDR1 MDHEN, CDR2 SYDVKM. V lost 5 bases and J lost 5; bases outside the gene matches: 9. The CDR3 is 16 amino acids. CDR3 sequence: CASSTGLAGMLETQYF. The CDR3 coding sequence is TGTGCCAGCAGTACCGGACTAGCGGGAATGTTGGAGACCCAGTACTTC.

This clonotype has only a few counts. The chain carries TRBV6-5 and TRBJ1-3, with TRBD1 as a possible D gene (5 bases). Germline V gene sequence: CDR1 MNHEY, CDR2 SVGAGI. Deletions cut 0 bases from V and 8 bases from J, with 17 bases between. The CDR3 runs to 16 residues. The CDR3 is CASSYSDPNRGDTIYF. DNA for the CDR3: TGTGCCAGCAGTTACTCAGACCCGAACCGGGGGGACACCATATATTTT.

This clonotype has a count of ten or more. The DNA of the CDR3 is TGTGCCAGCAGCTTAAGTTCTATTCAGTGGGGACAGATGAAGAATCAGCCCCAGCATTTT. Translation: CASSLSSIQWGQMKNQPQHF. The chain couples TRBV7-8 to TRBJ1-5, with 7 bases lining up with TRBD1. Germline CDR1 reads SGHVS; CDR2 reads FQNEAQ. CDR3 size: 20 residues. After removal of 2 bases from V and 4 bases from J, the junction contained 20 bases not matched to a gene. Based on the CDR3 plus reference TRBV7-8 and TRBJ1-5, the full variable domain is GAGVSQSPRYKVAKRGQDVALRCDPISGHVSLFWYQQALGQGPEFLTYFQNEAQLDKSGLPSDRFFAERPEGSVSTLKIQRTQQEDSAVYLCASSLSSIQWGQMKNQPQHFGDGTRLSIL.

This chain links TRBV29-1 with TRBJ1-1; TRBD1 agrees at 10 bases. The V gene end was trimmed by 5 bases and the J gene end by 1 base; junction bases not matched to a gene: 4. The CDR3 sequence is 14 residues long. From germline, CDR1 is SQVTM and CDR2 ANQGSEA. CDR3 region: CSVRTGGGNTEAFF. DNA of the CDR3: TGCAGCGTTAGGACAGGGGGGGGGAACACTGAAGCTTTCTTT.

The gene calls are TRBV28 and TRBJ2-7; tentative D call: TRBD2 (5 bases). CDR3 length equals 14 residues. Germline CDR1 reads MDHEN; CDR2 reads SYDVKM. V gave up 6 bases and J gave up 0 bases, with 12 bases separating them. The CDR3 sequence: CASRELGNSYEQYF. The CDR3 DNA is TGTGCCAGCAGGGAACTCGGGAACTCCTACGAGCAGTACTTC.

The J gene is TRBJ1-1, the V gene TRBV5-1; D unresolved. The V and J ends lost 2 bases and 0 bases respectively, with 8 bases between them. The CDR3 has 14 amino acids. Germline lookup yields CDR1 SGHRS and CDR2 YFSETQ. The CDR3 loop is CASSFFSLNTEAFF. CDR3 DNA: TGCGCCAGCAGCTTCTTTTCTCTGAACACTGAAGCTTTCTTT.

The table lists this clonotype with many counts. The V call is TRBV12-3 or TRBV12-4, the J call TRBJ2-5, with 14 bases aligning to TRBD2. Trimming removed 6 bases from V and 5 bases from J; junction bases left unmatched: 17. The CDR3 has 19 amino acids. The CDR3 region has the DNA TGTGCCAGCAGCCCCCCCACCGGGACTAGCGGGAGTAAATTGGAGACCCAGTACTTC. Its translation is CASSPPTGTSGSKLETQYF.

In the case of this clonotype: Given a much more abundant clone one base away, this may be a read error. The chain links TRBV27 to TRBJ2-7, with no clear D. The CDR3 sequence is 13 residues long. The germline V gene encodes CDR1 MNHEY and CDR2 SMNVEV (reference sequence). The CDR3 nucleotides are TGTGCCAGCAGTACAACTACCGCCTACGGGCAGTACTTC. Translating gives CASSTTTAYGQYF.

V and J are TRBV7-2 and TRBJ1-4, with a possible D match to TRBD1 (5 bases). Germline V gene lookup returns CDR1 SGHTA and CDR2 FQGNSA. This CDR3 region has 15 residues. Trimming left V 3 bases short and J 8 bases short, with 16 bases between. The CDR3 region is CASSFGAQTGEKLFF. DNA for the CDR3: TGTGCCAGCAGCTTTGGGGCACAAACGGGGGAAAAACTGTTTTTT. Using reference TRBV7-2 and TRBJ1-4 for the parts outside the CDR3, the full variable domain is GAGVSQSPSNKVTEKGKDVELRCDPISGHTALYWYRQSLGQGLEFLIYFQGNSAPDKSGLPSDRFSAERTGGSVSTLTIQRTQQEDSAVYLCASSFGAQTGEKLFFGSGTQLSVL.

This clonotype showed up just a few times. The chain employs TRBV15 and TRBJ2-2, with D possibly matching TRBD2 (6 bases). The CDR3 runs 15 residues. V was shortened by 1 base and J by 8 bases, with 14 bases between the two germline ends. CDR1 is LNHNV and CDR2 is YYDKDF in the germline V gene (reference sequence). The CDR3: CATSRAGTPTGELFF. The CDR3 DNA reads TGTGCCACCAGCAGAGCCGGGACTCCCACGGGGGAGCTGTTTTTT.